Given below is one TCR beta chain in context. Assay: immunoSEQ multiplex PCR; the TCRdb copy retains only in-frame clones and omits some. Here the sample spans hundreds of thousands of clones, roughly 86% being singletons. The CDR3 length is 14 residues. Germline V lookup: CDR1 MNHEY, CDR2 SVGAGI. Trimming took 7 bases from V and 4 from J; bases not matched to a gene: 7. The data derive from a study of blood T cell repertoires in COVID-19. Looking at the study overall: PBMCs, B-cell-depleted T cells, or T cells were the source of the cDNA or gDNA that made up the material.

This study enrolled people aged about 18 to 100 from about two dozen US geographic areas. The TCR comes from a woman aged 45-60 years who had recovered from COVID-19. The chain recombines TRBV6-5 with TRBJ2-3; 8 bases agree with TRBD2. The sequencing input was PBMCs or T cells enriched from blood (not recorded which). The CDR3 nucleotides are TGTGCCAGCATAGCAGCGGGAGCACCAGATACGCAGTATTTT. Protein: CASIAAGAPDTQYF.